This T cell receptor (beta chain) came from a study of human T cells and chemical hapten exposure. Whole-study results and caveats: Compared to controls, expanded TCRs made significantly more large clusters of similar CDR3s. Unchanged with DPC sensitization were TCRs above 1 in 1000 frequency.

Germline V gene lookup returns CDR1 SEHNR and CDR2 FQNEAQ (reference sequence). There are 12 residues in the CDR3. Between the trimmed V and J ends, which lost 3 bases and 13 bases, there was a span of 12 bases. This clonotype came up many times. Its antigen is not known. TCRdb re-called the RACE reads with MiXCR, one entry per CDR3 protein. The table includes 350,000 or so distinct CDR3 sequences, around 6.9% detected once. Time point noted: patch test 1, 2 weeks after DPC sensitization. Treatment denoted: therapeutic diphenylcyclopropenone sensitization with weekly scalp DPC. The template was total RNA from unfractionated whole blood.

Sequencing was performed on whole blood, taken in connection with sensitization to the hapten diphenylcyclopropenone (DPC). The chain has TRBV7-9 and TRBJ2-2; D might be TRBD2 (5 bases). The TCR originated in a woman between 18 and 29 years old with alopecia areata. Some clones in this sample may be carry-over from other donors' samples. CDR3 sequence (DNA): TGTGCCAGCAGCTTGGACTCCCGGGGGCTGTTTTTT. Translated, it gives CASSLDSRGLFF. Variable domain in full (rest from reference TRBV7-9 and TRBJ2-2): DTGVSQNPRHKITKRGQNVTFRCDPISEHNRLYWYRQTLGQGPEFLTYFQNEAQLEKSRLLSDRFSAERPKGSFSTLEIQRTEQGDSAMYLCASSLDSRGLFFGEGSRLTVL.